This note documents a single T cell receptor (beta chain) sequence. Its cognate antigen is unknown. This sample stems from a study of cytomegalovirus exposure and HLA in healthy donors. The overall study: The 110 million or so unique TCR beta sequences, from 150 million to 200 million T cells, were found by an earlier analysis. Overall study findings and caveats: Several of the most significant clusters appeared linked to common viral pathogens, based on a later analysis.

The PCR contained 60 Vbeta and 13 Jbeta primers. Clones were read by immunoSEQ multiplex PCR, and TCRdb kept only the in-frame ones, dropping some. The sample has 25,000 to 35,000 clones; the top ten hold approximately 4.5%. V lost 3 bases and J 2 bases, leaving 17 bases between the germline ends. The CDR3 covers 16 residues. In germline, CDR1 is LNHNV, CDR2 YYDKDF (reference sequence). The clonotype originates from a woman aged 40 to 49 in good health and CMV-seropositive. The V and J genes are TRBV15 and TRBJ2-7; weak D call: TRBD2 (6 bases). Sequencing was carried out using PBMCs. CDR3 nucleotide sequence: TGTGCCACCAGCAGCGAATATAACGCGGGAACCTACGAGCAGTACTTC. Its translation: CATSSEYNAGTYEQYF.